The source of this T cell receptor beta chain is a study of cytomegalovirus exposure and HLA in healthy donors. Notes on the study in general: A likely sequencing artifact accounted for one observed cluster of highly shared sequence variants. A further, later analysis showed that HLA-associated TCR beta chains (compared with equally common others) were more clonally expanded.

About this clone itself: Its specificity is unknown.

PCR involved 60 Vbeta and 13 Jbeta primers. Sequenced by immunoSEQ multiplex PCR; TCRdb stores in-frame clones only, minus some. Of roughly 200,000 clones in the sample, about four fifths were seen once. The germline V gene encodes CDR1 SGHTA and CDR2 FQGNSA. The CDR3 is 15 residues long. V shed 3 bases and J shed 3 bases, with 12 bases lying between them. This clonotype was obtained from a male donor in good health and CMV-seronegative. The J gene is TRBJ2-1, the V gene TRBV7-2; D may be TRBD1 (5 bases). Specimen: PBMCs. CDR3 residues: CASSFSTASYNEQFF. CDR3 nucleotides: TGTGCCAGCAGCTTTTCGACAGCTAGCTACAATGAGCAGTTCTTC.